The 16 T cell receptor beta chains below all came from one sample that was sequenced in a study of blood T cell repertoires in COVID-19. Produced via immunoSEQ multiplex PCR; TCRdb's table is partial and in-frame only. The repertoire holds under 250,000 clones, with roughly 83% as singletons. Sequenced sample: peripheral blood. The source is a woman in her seventies with active or convalescent COVID-19.

The gene calls are TRBV7-3 and TRBJ2-6, with D maybe TRBD1 (6 bases). The germline V gene has CDR1 SGHTA and CDR2 FQGTGA. The length of the CDR3 is 17 residues. Between the trimmed V and J ends, which lost 6 bases and 0 bases, there was a span of 15 bases. The CDR3 loop reads CASRNQGTGSGANVLTF. CDR3 nucleotides: TGTGCCAGCAGAAACCAGGGGACGGGCTCTGGGGCCAACGTCCTGACTTTC. Full variable domain (missing parts from reference TRBV7-3 and TRBJ2-6): GAGVSQTPSNKVTEKGKYVELRCDPISGHTALYWYRQSLGQGPEFLIYFQGTGAADDSGLPNDRFFAVRPEGSVSTLKIQRTERGDSAVYLCASRNQGTGSGANVLTFGAGSRLTVL.

V and J are TRBV18 and TRBJ2-3; perhaps TRBD2 as D (5 bases). V was clipped by 2 bases and J by 6 bases, with 15 bases between them. CDR3 length: 15 amino acids. Germline CDR1 is KGHSH and CDR2 is LQKENI. CDR3 sequence: CASSPKVSGMDTQYF. For the CDR3, the DNA is TGTGCCAGCTCACCAAAGGTGTCGGGGATGGATACGCAGTATTTT.

The V call is TRBV16, the J call TRBJ1-4; TRBD1 aligns across 8 bases. The trim removed 2 bases at V and 10 bases at J, leaving 6 bases unmatched. This CDR3 region has 14 residues. Germline-derived CDR1 and CDR2 are KGHSY and FQNENV. For the CDR3, the DNA is TGTGCCAGCAGCCAAACAGGGGGACGAAGAAAACTGTTTTTT. Amino acids: CASSQTGGRRKLFF.

The V and J genes are TRBV5-6 and TRBJ1-1; TRBD1 is a possible D gene (5 bases). Germline V gives CDR1 SGHDT, CDR2 YYEEEE. The V gene lost 5 bases and the J gene lost 0 bases, with 14 bases spanning the gap. This CDR3 is 15 amino acids long. The CDR3 region is CASSSREDMNTEAFF. DNA of the CDR3: TGTGCCAGCAGTAGCCGGGAGGACATGAACACTGAAGCTTTCTTT.

The chain uses TRBV5-6 and TRBJ1-2; D gene ambiguous. The CDR3 runs 11 residues. Trimming shortened V by 4 bases and J by 8 bases, and 9 bases separated the two germline ends. CDR1 SGHDT and CDR2 YYEEEE come from the germline V gene. The CDR3 bases are TGTGCCAGCAGCCTAATGAGCGGCTACACCTTC. Translating it yields CASSLMSGYTF.

The CDR3 reads CASSPMTSGYNEQFF. The CDR3 coding sequence is TGTGCCAGCTCACCAATGACTAGCGGGTACAATGAGCAGTTCTTC. The gene calls are TRBV18 and TRBJ2-1, with 10 bases aligning to TRBD2. CDR1 is KGHSH, CDR2 LQKENI, per germline. The CDR3 covers 15 residues. J gave up 4 bases and V 2 bases, and 2 bases lay outside the gene matches.

Note on this clone: Other DNA sequences in this sample translate to the same CDR3. V and J are TRBV2 and TRBJ1-5; no clear D gene. Germline V gene lookup returns CDR1 SNHLY and CDR2 FYNNEI. The length of the CDR3 is 12 residues. V lost 6 bases, J lost 4 bases, and 7 bases lay in between. The CDR3 loop is CASRDTNQPQHF. DNA of the CDR3: TGTGCCAGCAGAGACACGAATCAGCCCCAGCATTTT.

The rearrangement links TRBV7-9 to TRBJ1-6; D is undetermined. The germline V and J ends were trimmed by 3 bases and 10 bases, with 16 bases remaining between them. There are 15 residues in the CDR3. Germline values: CDR1 SEHNR, CDR2 FQNEAQ (reference sequence). CDR3: CASSLLTGKASPLHF. The CDR3 DNA sequence: TGTGCCAGCAGCTTGCTAACGGGGAAAGCGTCACCCCTCCACTTT.

This clone turned up a few times. The chain recombines TRBV7-9 with TRBJ1-5, with a possible D match to TRBD1 (6 bases). CDR1 is SEHNR and CDR2 is FQNEAQ in the germline V gene (reference sequence). The CDR3 is made up of 14 amino acids. Trimming removed 4 bases at V and 5 bases at J, with 12 bases between. DNA of the CDR3: TGTGCCAGCAGCTCCCGGGACATTGATCAGCCCCAGCATTTT. Translated, it gives CASSSRDIDQPQHF.

The table lists this clone with a few counts. The chain carries TRBV10-1 and TRBJ1-5; possibly TRBD1 for D (5 bases). This CDR3 region has 15 residues. Trimming removed 4 bases from V and 1 base from J, with 11 bases in between. The germline V gene has CDR1 WNHNN and CDR2 SYGVQD (reference sequence). CDR3 coding DNA: TGCGCCAGCAGTGCTTTACAGGTAAGCAATCAGCCCCAGCATTTT. It codes for CASSALQVSNQPQHF.

This clone was counted a few times. The chain combines TRBV5-4 with TRBJ1-3; 8 bases fit TRBD1. Per the germline V gene, CDR1 is SGHNT and CDR2 is YYREEE (reference sequence). The V and J ends lost 2 bases and 2 bases, in that order; junction bases with no gene match: 6. The CDR3 consists of 16 residues. CDR3 sequence: CASSFWTGTTGNTIYF. CDR3 DNA sequence: TGTGCCAGCAGCTTTTGGACAGGGACTACTGGAAACACCATATATTTT.

In this sample, this clone turned up once. The V and J genes are TRBV18 and TRBJ2-7; 7 bases are a match to TRBD1. Per germline, CDR1 KGHSH and CDR2 LQKENI. The V and J ends lost 6 bases and 0 bases, in that order; junction bases with no gene match: 8. CDR3 length equals 15 residues. The CDR3 coding sequence is TGTGCCAGCTCTCGCGACAGGGTCAACTCCTACGAGCAGTACTTC. This codes for CASSRDRVNSYEQYF.

This clone was seen a few times. This chain's CDR3 is CASSSRLTGELFF. CDR3 sequence (DNA): TGTGCCAGCAGCTCTAGATTGACCGGGGAGCTGTTTTTT. V gene TRBV11-1 combines with J gene TRBJ2-2, with D unclear. This CDR3 is built from 13 residues. The ends were cut back, 4 bases at V and 5 bases at J, with 8 bases in the middle. Germline V gene sequence: CDR1 SGHAT, CDR2 FQDESV (reference sequence).

The V and J genes are TRBV7-2 and TRBJ1-6, with 8 bases fitting TRBD1. This CDR3 comprises 14 residues. J was trimmed by 6 bases and V by 5 bases; bases with no gene match: 3. Looked up from germline, CDR1 is SGHTA and CDR2 is FQGNSA. The CDR3 DNA follows: TGTGCCAGCAGCGACAGGGGTCCTAATTCACCCCTCCACTTT. Its protein is CASSDRGPNSPLHF.

The rearrangement links TRBV5-1 to TRBJ2-5; D perhaps matches TRBD2 (6 bases). Germline V lookup: CDR1 SGHRS, CDR2 YFSETQ. The CDR3 length is 17 residues. The V end lost 4 bases, the J end lost 4 bases, and 23 bases lay between the germline ends. CDR3 residues: CASSLQGRRGVGETQYF. CDR3 nucleotide sequence: TGCGCCAGCAGCCTGCAAGGGCGGCGGGGAGTGGGAGAGACCCAGTACTTC.

The J gene is TRBJ2-3, the V gene TRBV24-1; 9 bases line up with TRBD1. The CDR3 extends over 15 amino acids. The V gene end was trimmed by 5 bases and the J gene end by 7 bases; junction bases not matched to a gene: 9. Germline CDR1 and CDR2: KGHDR and SFDVKD. The CDR3 nucleotides are TGTGCCACCAGTGCAACCGGGACAGGGTATCATACGCAGTATTTT. It yields the protein CATSATGTGYHTQYF.